This T cell receptor beta chain was identified in a study of blood T cell repertoires in COVID-19. CDR1 and CDR2 (germline): SGHTA, FQGNSA. J gave up 4 bases and V 5 bases, and 7 bases lay outside the gene matches. The CDR3 has 14 residues. Clones were sequenced by immunoSEQ multiplex PCR, and TCRdb holds only the in-frame ones, with some missing. Among 270,000 or so clones listed, about 80% were seen once. Specimen: peripheral blood. V and J are TRBV7-2 and TRBJ2-7, with 8 bases identical to TRBD2. The clonotype comes from a human donor in a cohort sampled during active COVID-19. DNA for the CDR3: TGTGCCAGCAGCAAGGGACTAGTTCGTTACGAGCAGTACTTC. As protein: CASSKGLVRYEQYF.